These T cell receptor beta chains were read from a single sample in a study of T cell repertoires in cytomegalovirus infection. Their antigens remain unidentified. One entry per CDR3 protein results from TCRdb running MiXCR on the reads. Of a few hundred thousand distinct CDR3 sequences listed, approximately 40% are singletons. The sample was cultured PBMCs, taken from culture after CMV antigen stimulation. The receptors shown here come from a human donor in good health (CMV status not recorded). Some clones in this sample may be carry-over from other donors' samples. CDR3s include the opening cysteine and the closing phenylalanine or tryptophan. A D gene is named only where the DNA matches it firmly. Clone size is stated in some rows and not others, as once, few, many or a class when expanded.

clone_size | j_call | d_call | v_call | cdr3_aa | cdr3_nt
- | TRBJ2-1 | - | TRBV7-2 | CASSLSPAEGGNEQFF | TGTGCCAGCAGCTTATCCCCCGCGGAGGGTGGGAATGAGCAGTTCTTC
- | TRBJ2-5 | - | TRBV2 | CASTPGLSSQTQYF | TGTGCCAGCACCCCGGGGCTCTCTTCTCAGACCCAGTACTTC
- | TRBJ2-7 | TRBD2 | TRBV20-1 | CSARQAGAHEQYF | TGCAGTGCTAGACAAGCGGGGGCACACGAGCAGTACTTC
few | TRBJ2-1 | TRBD1 | TRBV7-2 | CASSFRGTGGVYNEQFF | TGTGCCAGCAGCTTTCGGGGGACAGGGGGGGTGTACAATGAGCAGTTCTTC
many | TRBJ1-5 | - | TRBV7-2 | CASSPAGGNQPQHF | TGTGCCAGCAGCCCTGCGGGTGGAAATCAGCCCCAGCATTTT
few | TRBJ2-3 | TRBD2 | TRBV7-2 | CASSRNRGLAGDTQYF | TGTGCCAGCAGTCGGAATAGGGGACTAGCGGGAGATACGCAGTATTTT
- | TRBJ1-2 | - | TRBV2 | CASGPDKNYGYTF | TGTGCCAGCGGCCCCGACAAGAACTATGGCTACACCTTC
many | TRBJ2-1 | - | TRBV19 | CASSIGTLASDEQFF | TGTGCCAGTAGTATAGGTACTCTGGCGTCAGATGAGCAGTTCTTC
- | TRBJ1-5 | - | TRBV23-1 | CASRPGPGNQPQHF | TGCGCCAGCAGGCCGGGTCCTGGCAATCAGCCCCAGCATTTT
- | TRBJ1-5 | - | TRBV19 | CASSIGGFGNQPQHF | TGTGCCAGTAGTATAGGGGGTTTTGGCAATCAGCCCCAGCATTTT
few | TRBJ1-5 | TRBD1 | TRBV12-3/TRBV12-4 | CASSLGKWGQGGEPQHF | TGTGCCAGCAGTTTAGGGAAGTGGGGACAGGGCGGTGAGCCCCAGCATTTT
- | TRBJ2-3 | - | TRBV5-1 | CASSRGGAYLTDTQYF | TGCGCCAGCAGCCGAGGAGGGGCCTATCTAACAGATACGCAGTATTTT
few | TRBJ1-5 | - | TRBV7-2 | CASSPTPQNQPQHF | TGTGCCAGCAGCCCCACCCCGCAGAATCAGCCCCAGCATTTT
- | TRBJ2-2 | - | TRBV19 | CASSTVRLKTNTGELFF | TGTGCCAGTAGTACGGTACGCCTGAAAACGAACACCGGGGAGCTGTTTTTT
few | TRBJ1-4 | TRBD1 | TRBV7-9 | CASSLGDRGATNEKLFF | TGTGCCAGCAGCTTGGGGGACAGGGGTGCAACTAATGAAAAACTGTTTTTT
- | TRBJ2-3 | - | TRBV7-9 | CASSLNLGAADTQYF | TGTGCCAGCAGCTTAAATTTGGGTGCGGCAGATACGCAGTATTTT
- | TRBJ1-2 | - | TRBV5-1 | CASSSTSGRPSNYGYTF | TGCGCCAGCAGCAGTACTTCCGGGAGGCCATCCAACTATGGCTACACCTTC
- | TRBJ2-7 | TRBD2 | TRBV12-3/TRBV12-4 | CASSFSGKSHEQYF | TGTGCCAGCAGTTTTAGCGGGAAATCCCACGAGCAGTACTTC
- | TRBJ1-4 | - | TRBV7-2 | CASSFEAFATNEKLFF | TGTGCCAGCAGCTTTGAAGCGTTTGCAACTAATGAAAAACTGTTTTTT
- | TRBJ1-5 | - | TRBV27 | CASSLIPGYQPQHF | TGTGCCAGCAGTTTAATCCCGGGATATCAGCCCCAGCATTTT
- | TRBJ1-1 | - | TRBV18 | CASSPWDTEAFF | TGTGCCAGCTCCCCGTGGGACACGGAAGCTTTCTTT